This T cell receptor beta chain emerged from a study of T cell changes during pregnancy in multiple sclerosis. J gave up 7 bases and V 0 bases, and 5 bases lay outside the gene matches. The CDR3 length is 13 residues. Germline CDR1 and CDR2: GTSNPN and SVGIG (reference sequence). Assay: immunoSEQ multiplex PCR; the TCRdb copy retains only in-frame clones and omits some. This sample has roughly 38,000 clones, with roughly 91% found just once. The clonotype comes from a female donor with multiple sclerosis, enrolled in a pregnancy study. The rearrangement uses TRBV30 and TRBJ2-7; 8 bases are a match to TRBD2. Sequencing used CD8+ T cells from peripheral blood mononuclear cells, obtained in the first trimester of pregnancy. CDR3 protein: CAWSVAGRGEQYF. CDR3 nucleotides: TGTGCCTGGAGTGTAGCCGGGAGGGGTGAGCAGTACTTC.